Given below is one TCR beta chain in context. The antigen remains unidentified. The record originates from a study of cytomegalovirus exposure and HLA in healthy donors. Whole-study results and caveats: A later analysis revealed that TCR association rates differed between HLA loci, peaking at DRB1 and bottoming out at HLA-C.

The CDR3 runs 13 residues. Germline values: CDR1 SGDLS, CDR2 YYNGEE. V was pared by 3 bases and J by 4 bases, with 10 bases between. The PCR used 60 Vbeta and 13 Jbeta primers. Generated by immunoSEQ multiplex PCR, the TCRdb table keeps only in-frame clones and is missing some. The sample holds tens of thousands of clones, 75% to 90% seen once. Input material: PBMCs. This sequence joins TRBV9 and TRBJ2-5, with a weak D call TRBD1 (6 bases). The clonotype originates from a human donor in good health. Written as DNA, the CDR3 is TGTGCCAGCAGCGACAGGGACGGAGAGACCCAGTACTTC. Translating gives CASSDRDGETQYF.